A selection of T cell receptor beta chains follows, all from one sample in a study of Graves' ophthalmopathy and Graves' hyperthyroidism. TCRdb called the multiplex PCR reads again in MiXCR, with one record for every CDR3 protein. The sample carries approximately 410,000 distinct CDR3 sequences, 15% recorded once. The sequenced sample was peripheral blood. The receptor set was obtained from a woman aged 18-29 years with stable Graves' hyperthyroidism. Each CDR3 is given with its conserved first and last residue. D genes are given only for firm matches. Clone size is not always given. Where it is, it says once, few, many or a class for expanded clones.

j_call v_call cdr3_length d_call clone_size cdr3_aa cdr3_nt
TRBJ1-2 TRBV6-5 14 NA many CASSPPGRYYGYTF TGTGCCAGCAGTCCTCCGGGACGGTACTATGGCTACACCTTC
TRBJ1-2 TRBV11-2 18 NA many CASSYAANTGIPNYGYTF TGTGCCAGCAGCTACGCCGCCAACACAGGGATCCCTAACTATGGCTACACCTTC
TRBJ1-5 TRBV12-3/TRBV12-4 14 NA many CASRQGQGNQPQHF TGTGCCAGCAGGCAGGGACAAGGCAATCAGCCCCAGCATTTT
TRBJ2-5 TRBV10-3 14 NA NA CAIRPGGLGETQYF TGTGCCATCAGGCCCGGGGGGCTGGGGGAGACCCAGTACTTC
TRBJ2-5 TRBV20-1 16 NA many CSARDLRGWYQETQYF TGCAGTGCTAGAGACCTACGAGGATGGTACCAAGAGACCCAGTACTTC
TRBJ1-6 TRBV4-1 18 NA NA CASSQVRGEEPYNSPLHF TGCGCCAGCAGCCAAGTACGAGGGGAGGAGCCCTATAATTCACCCCTCCACTTT
TRBJ2-7 TRBV28 14 TRBD1 NA CASTLGDRVHEQYF TGTGCCAGCACCCTCGGGGACAGGGTTCACGAGCAGTACTTC
TRBJ1-6 TRBV10-3 14 TRBD1 many CAIRDRAEDSPLHF TGTGCCATCAGGGACAGGGCAGAAGATTCACCCCTCCACTTT
TRBJ1-2 TRBV19 15 NA NA CASSIGAAVPYGYTF TGTGCCAGTAGTATTGGGGCGGCGGTGCCCTATGGCTACACCTTC
TRBJ2-7 TRBV2 13 NA many CASSAHRSYEQYF TGTGCCAGCAGTGCACACAGATCCTACGAGCAGTACTTC
TRBJ1-2 TRBV12-3/TRBV12-4 15 NA many CASSQGRGRGYGYTF TGTGCCAGCAGTCAAGGCAGGGGCCGAGGCTATGGCTACACCTTC
TRBJ2-7 TRBV27 16 NA NA CASSLELGGRAYEQYF TGTGCCAGCAGTTTAGAATTAGGTGGCAGGGCCTACGAGCAGTACTTC
TRBJ1-1 TRBV12-3/TRBV12-4 13 NA many CASKDSRVTEAFF TGTGCCAGCAAGGACTCGAGGGTCACTGAAGCTTTCTTT
TRBJ1-1 TRBV9 16 TRBD1 many CASSVGTGGRNTEAFF TGTGCCAGCAGCGTGGGGACAGGGGGCCGGAACACTGAAGCTTTCTTT
TRBJ1-1 TRBV19 13 NA NA CASRPGTSGEAFF TGTGCCAGTAGGCCCGGGACAAGTGGTGAAGCTTTCTTT
TRBJ1-5 TRBV20-1 15 NA many CSARGISGGNQPQHF TGCAGTGCTAGAGGGATCTCCGGTGGCAATCAGCCCCAGCATTTT
TRBJ2-5 TRBV7-2 16 TRBD2 many CASRSGLAGGRGTQYF TGTGCCAGCAGATCGGGACTAGCGGGGGGGCGGGGGACCCAGTACTTC
TRBJ1-1 TRBV2 10 NA many CAAEGTEAFF TGTGCCGCGGAGGGCACTGAAGCTTTCTTT